What follows are 18 T cell receptor beta chains derived from one specimen sequenced in a study of blood T cells in healthy people across ages. Sample-barcoded 5' priming and a J-beta primer mix drove a second PCR of roughly 7 to 11 cycles. MiXCR was run by TCRdb on the 5' RACE reads, yielding one entry per CDR3 protein. Altogether approximately 810,000 distinct CDR3 sequences are present, roughly 40% being singletons, with the ten largest covering about an eighth. Sequencing was carried out using blood. The receptors here all came from a man younger than 35 in good health.

At least ten counts were recorded for this clonotype. The chain combines TRBV9 with TRBJ1-4; D unresolved. The CDR3 is 16 amino acids. Germline CDR1 reads SGDLS; CDR2 reads YYNGEE. With 2 bases removed from V and 0 bases from J, the gap between germline ends came to 11 bases. CDR3: CASSVGSGATNEKLFF. The CDR3 DNA reads as TGTGCCAGCAGCGTCGGAAGCGGAGCAACTAATGAAAAACTGTTTTTT.

This clonotype was counted many times. V gene TRBV5-1 combines with J gene TRBJ2-1, with D perhaps matching TRBD2 (6 bases). The germline gives CDR1 SGHRS, CDR2 YFSETQ. The CDR3 covers 14 residues. Trimming removed 6 bases at V and 8 bases at J, with 18 bases between. In DNA, the CDR3 is TGCGCCAGCAATCCGCGGGGATATGGGGATGAGCAGTTCTTC. Translating gives CASNPRGYGDEQFF.

V and J are TRBV12-3 or TRBV12-4 and TRBJ2-2, with 11 bases aligning to TRBD2. The CDR3 spans 15 residues. J gave up 7 bases and V 8 bases, and 9 bases lay outside the gene matches. The CDR3 bases are TGTGCCAGCCGCTTTAGCGGGGGGGCCGGCGGGGAGCTGTTTTTT. Its protein is CASRFSGGAGGELFF.

The chain links TRBV3-1 to TRBJ2-3; the match to TRBD2 covers 8 bases. After removal of 3 bases from V and 2 bases from J, the junction contained 4 bases not matched to a gene. The CDR3 runs to 15 residues. Germline V lookup: CDR1 LGHDT, CDR2 YNNKEL (reference sequence). The CDR3, as DNA: TGTGCCAGCAGCCAGCGGGGGGCGCCCACAGATACGCAGTATTTT. This sequence encodes CASSQRGAPTDTQYF.

V is TRBV7-2 and J is TRBJ1-5; TRBD1 matches at 9 bases. Germline CDR1 SGHTA, CDR2 FQGNSA. The CDR3 is 18 amino acids. Unmatched junction bases numbered 13, after V lost 2 bases and J lost 5 bases. CDR3 region: CASSLLGGDRARDQPQHF. The CDR3, as DNA: TGTGCCAGCAGCTTATTGGGTGGGGACAGGGCCCGTGATCAGCCCCAGCATTTT. The entire variable domain, with the rest obtained from reference TRBV7-2 and TRBJ1-5, is as follows: GAGVSQSPSNKVTEKGKDVELRCDPISGHTALYWYRQSLGQGLEFLIYFQGNSAPDKSGLPSDRFSAERTGGSVSTLTIQRTQQEDSAVYLCASSLLGGDRARDQPQHFGDGTRLSIL.

With respect to this clonotype: One base away lies a much larger clone, so this may be a sequencing read error. The chain carries TRBV7-3 and TRBJ2-1; a weak D match, TRBD2 (5 bases). The CDR3 loop spans 16 amino acids. Germline-derived CDR1 and CDR2 are SGHTA and FQGTGA. CDR3 loop: CACSLTGRADYNEQFF. The CDR3, as DNA: TGTGCCTGCAGCTTAACGGGAAGGGCTGACTACAATGAGCAGTTCTTC. The full variable domain, its missing parts supplied by reference TRBV7-3 and TRBJ2-1, is GAGVSQTPSNKVTEKGKYVELRCDPISGHTALYWYRQSLGQGPEFLIYFQGTGAADDSGLPNDRFFAVRPEGSVSTLKIQRTERGDSAVYLCACSLTGRADYNEQFFGPGTRLTVL.

The gene calls are TRBV30 and TRBJ1-1; tentatively, D is TRBD1 (6 bases). The CDR3 is 13 amino acids. Germline assignment: CDR1 GTSNPN and CDR2 SVGIG (reference sequence). V was trimmed by 4 bases and J by 4 bases, leaving 13 bases between them. This CDR3 is CAWTEGGFTEAFF. Written as DNA, the CDR3 is TGTGCCTGGACCGAGGGGGGTTTCACTGAAGCTTTCTTT.

This clonotype was observed many times. V gene TRBV6-5 combines with J gene TRBJ1-2; the match to TRBD1 covers 11 bases. Germline CDR1 MNHEY, CDR2 SVGAGI. This CDR3 comprises 16 residues. V shed 1 base, J shed 4 bases, and the junction held 5 bases outside the gene matches. Here the CDR3 reads CASSYLRTGGGYGYTF. The CDR3 region has the DNA TGTGCCAGCAGTTACTTACGGACAGGGGGCGGCTATGGCTACACCTTC.

The sample holds one count of this clonotype. V and J are TRBV30 and TRBJ1-1; the D is unclear. Germline CDR1 is GTSNPN and CDR2 is SVGIG (reference sequence). V was trimmed by 5 bases and J by 2 bases, leaving 12 bases between them. The CDR3 spans 13 residues. The CDR3 spells CAWEPGSNTEAFF. CDR3 DNA: TGTGCCTGGGAGCCGGGGTCAAACACTGAAGCTTTCTTT.

This clonotype was counted between two and nine times. The rearrangement links TRBV7-2 to TRBJ1-6; no clear D gene. CDR1 is SGHTA, CDR2 FQGNSA, per germline. The V end lost 5 bases, the J end lost 0 bases, and 11 bases lay between the germline ends. The CDR3 is made up of 16 amino acids. The CDR3 region is CASSKSSSSYNSPLHF. In DNA form, the CDR3 reads TGTGCCAGCAGCAAAAGCTCCAGCTCCTATAATTCACCCCTCCACTTT. Filled out from reference TRBV7-2 and TRBJ1-6, the complete variable domain reads GAGVSQSPSNKVTEKGKDVELRCDPISGHTALYWYRQSLGQGLEFLIYFQGNSAPDKSGLPSDRFSAERTGGSVSTLTIQRTQQEDSAVYLCASSKSSSSYNSPLHFGNGTRLTVT.

This clonotype was detected many times. The V call is TRBV20-1, the J call TRBJ2-3; 9 bases agree with TRBD2. The trim removed 8 bases at V and 0 bases at J, leaving 3 bases unmatched. The CDR3 runs 13 residues. Germline V gene data show CDR1 as DFQATT and CDR2 as SNEGSKA (reference sequence). The CDR3 region is CSRLAASTDTQYF. The CDR3 region has the DNA TGCAGTCGACTAGCGGCTAGCACAGATACGCAGTATTTT.

In this sample, this clonotype turned up a few times. This chain connects TRBV2 to TRBJ2-7; D is unclear. The CDR3 spans 13 residues. Between the trimmed V and J ends, which lost 7 bases and 2 bases, there was a span of 12 bases. In germline, CDR1 is SNHLY, CDR2 FYNNEI. The DNA for the CDR3 is TGTGCCAGCAATTTAGGCCCACCCTACGAGCAGTACTTC. It yields the protein CASNLGPPYEQYF.

The chain uses TRBV20-1 and TRBJ2-3; 7 bases align to TRBD2. The V segment lost 5 bases and the J segment 4 bases; nucleotides outside the gene matches: 6. The length of the CDR3 is 13 residues. CDR1 and CDR2 (germline): DFQATT, SNEGSKA (reference sequence). This CDR3 is CSAEVGGSDTQYF. The CDR3 nucleotides are TGCAGTGCTGAAGTGGGGGGGTCAGATACGCAGTATTTT.

The V gene is TRBV7-9, the J gene TRBJ2-7; D gene unclear. Per the germline V gene, CDR1 is SEHNR and CDR2 is FQNEAQ (reference sequence). The V end lost 3 bases, the J end lost 4 bases, and 13 bases lay between the germline ends. The CDR3 length is 14 residues. The CDR3 here is CASSLGSYPYEQYF. The CDR3 bases are TGTGCCAGCAGCTTGGGAAGTTACCCTTACGAGCAGTACTTC.

The V call is TRBV29-1, the J call TRBJ1-1; 7 nucleotides align to TRBD1. V dropped 3 bases and J dropped 0; count of bases not matched to a gene: 13. Germline V gives CDR1 SQVTM, CDR2 ANQGSEA. This CDR3 region has 17 residues. The CDR3 sequence is CSVDLETGMSVNTEAFF. The CDR3 region has the DNA TGCAGCGTTGACCTTGAGACAGGGATGTCTGTGAACACTGAAGCTTTCTTT.

Points on this clonotype: The junction and the germline gene differ at one end; a read error may be behind it. V is TRBV20-1 and J is TRBJ1-5; the match to TRBD1 covers 12 bases. The CDR3 is 15 amino acids. Germline loops: CDR1 DFQATT, CDR2 SNEGSKA (reference sequence). CDR3 in amino acids: CSASGQGAFSQPRHF. The DNA for the CDR3 is TGCAGTGCTTCGGGACAGGGGGCCTTTAGTCAGCCCCGGCATTTT.

The gene calls are TRBV7-2 and TRBJ2-7; tentatively, D is TRBD1 (5 bases). Germline CDR1 reads SGHTA; CDR2 reads FQGNSA. V was cut by 5 bases and J by 0 bases, with 17 bases left in between. The CDR3 loop spans 16 amino acids. The CDR3 region has the DNA TGTGCCAGCAGCCCTATATTAGGACACACCTCCTACGAGCAGTACTTC. Residues: CASSPILGHTSYEQYF.

The chain is built from TRBV29-1 and TRBJ2-5, with 11 positions matching TRBD1. CDR3 length: 14 residues. V gave up 7 bases and J gave up 5 bases; unmatched junction bases: 9. CDR1 and CDR2 from the germline V gene are SQVTM and ANQGSEA. The CDR3 DNA reads TGCAGCGCCAGGAAGGACAGGGGGCGGGAGACCCAGTACTTC. Translating it yields CSARKDRGRETQYF.